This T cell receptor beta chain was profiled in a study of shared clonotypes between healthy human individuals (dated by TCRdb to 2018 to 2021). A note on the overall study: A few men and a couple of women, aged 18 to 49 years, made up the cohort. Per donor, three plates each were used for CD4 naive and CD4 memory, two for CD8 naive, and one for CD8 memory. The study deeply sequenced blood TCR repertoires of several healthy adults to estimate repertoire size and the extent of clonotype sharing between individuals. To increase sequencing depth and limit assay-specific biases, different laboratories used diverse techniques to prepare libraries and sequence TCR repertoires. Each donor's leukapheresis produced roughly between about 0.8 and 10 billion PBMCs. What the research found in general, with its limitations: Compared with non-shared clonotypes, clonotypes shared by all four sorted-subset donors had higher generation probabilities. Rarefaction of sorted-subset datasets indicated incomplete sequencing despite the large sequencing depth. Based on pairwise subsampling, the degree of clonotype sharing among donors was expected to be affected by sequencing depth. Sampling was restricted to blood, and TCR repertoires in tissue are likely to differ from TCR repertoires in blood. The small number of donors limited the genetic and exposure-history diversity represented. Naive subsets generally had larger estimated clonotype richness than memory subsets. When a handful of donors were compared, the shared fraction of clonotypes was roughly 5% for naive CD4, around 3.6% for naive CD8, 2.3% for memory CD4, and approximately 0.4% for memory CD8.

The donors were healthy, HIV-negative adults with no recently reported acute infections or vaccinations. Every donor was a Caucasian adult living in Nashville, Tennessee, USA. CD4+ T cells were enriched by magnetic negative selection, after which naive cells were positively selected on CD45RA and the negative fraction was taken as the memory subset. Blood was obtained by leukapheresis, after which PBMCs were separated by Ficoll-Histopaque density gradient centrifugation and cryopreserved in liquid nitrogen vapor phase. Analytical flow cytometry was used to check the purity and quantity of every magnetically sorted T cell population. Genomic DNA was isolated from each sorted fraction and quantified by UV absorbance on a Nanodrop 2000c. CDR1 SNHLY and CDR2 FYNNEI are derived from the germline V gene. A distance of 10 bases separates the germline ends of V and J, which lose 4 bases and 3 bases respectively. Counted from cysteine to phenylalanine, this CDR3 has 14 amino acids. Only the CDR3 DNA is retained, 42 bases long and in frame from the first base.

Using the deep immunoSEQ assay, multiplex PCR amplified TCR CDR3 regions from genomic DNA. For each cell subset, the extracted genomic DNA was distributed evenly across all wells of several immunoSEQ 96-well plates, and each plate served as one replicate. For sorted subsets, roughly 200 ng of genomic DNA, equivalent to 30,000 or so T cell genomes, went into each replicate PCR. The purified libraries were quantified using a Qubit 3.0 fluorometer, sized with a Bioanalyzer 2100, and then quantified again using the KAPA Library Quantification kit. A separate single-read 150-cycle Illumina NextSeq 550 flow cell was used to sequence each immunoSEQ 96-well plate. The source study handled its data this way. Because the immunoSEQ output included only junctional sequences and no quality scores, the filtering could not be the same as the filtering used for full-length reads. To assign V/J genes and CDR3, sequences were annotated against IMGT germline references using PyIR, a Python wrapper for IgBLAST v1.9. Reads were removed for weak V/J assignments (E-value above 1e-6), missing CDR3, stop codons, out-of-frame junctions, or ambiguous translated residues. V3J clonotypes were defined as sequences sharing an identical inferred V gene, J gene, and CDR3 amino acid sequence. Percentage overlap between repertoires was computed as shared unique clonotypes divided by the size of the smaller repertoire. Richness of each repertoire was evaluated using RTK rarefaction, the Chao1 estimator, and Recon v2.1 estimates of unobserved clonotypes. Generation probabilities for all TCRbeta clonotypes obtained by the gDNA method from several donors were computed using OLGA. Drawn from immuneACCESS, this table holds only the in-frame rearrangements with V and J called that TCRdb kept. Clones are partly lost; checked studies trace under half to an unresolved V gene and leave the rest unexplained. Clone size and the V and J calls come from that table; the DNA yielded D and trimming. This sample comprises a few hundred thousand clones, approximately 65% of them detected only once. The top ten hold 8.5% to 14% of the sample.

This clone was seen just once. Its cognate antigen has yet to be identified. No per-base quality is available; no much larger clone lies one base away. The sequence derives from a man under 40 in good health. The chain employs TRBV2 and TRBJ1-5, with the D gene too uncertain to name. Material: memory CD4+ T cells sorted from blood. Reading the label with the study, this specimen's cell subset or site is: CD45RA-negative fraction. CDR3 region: CASSGLEANQPQHF. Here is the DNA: TGTGCCAGCAGTGGGCTCGAGGCCAATCAGCCCCAGCATTTT.